The next 32 T cell receptor beta chains were all read from a single sample in a study of technical replicates of blood from a handful of donors. Here immunoSEQ multiplex PCR was the method, and the copy in TCRdb shows in-frame clones only, minus some. This table holds some 80,000 clones, approximately 95% found once. The sample was T cells isolated from PBMCs. The origin of the receptors is a human donor in good health.

The V and J genes are TRBV30 and TRBJ2-3; TRBD1 matches at 8 bases. Germline CDR1 reads GTSNPN; CDR2 reads SVGIG (reference sequence). The CDR3 loop spans 14 amino acids. Trimming at V came to 1 base and at J to 3 bases, leaving 3 bases not matched to a gene. The CDR3 here is CAWSAGQGTDTQYF. The CDR3 region has the DNA TGTGCCTGGAGTGCAGGACAGGGTACAGATACGCAGTATTTT.

The CDR3 region has the DNA TGTGCCAGCAGCTTAGGACTTCGCTATCACACAGATACGCAGTATTTT. Its protein is CASSLGLRYHTDTQYF. The rearrangement links TRBV7-6 to TRBJ2-3, with unresolved D. The V end lost 1 base, the J end lost 2 bases, and 13 bases lay between the germline ends. The CDR3 contains 16 residues. Germline V lookup: CDR1 SGHVS, CDR2 FNYEAQ.

V gene TRBV29-1 combines with J gene TRBJ2-3, with D possibly being TRBD2 (5 bases). V dropped 4 bases and J dropped 1 base, with 6 bases sitting between them. This CDR3 has 12 residues. Germline values: CDR1 SQVTM, CDR2 ANQGSEA. The CDR3 DNA reads TGCAGCGTTGGAGCGGGCACAGATACGCAGTATTTT. Its translation is CSVGAGTDTQYF.

The J gene is TRBJ2-5, the V gene TRBV29-1; the match to TRBD2 covers 7 bases. Looked up from germline, CDR1 is SQVTM and CDR2 is ANQGSEA. The length of the CDR3 is 12 residues. The V and J ends lost 7 bases and 2 bases, in that order; junction bases with no gene match: 4. The CDR3 DNA sequence: TGCAGCGCCGGAGCGGGGCAAGAGACCCAGTACTTC. Translating it yields CSAGAGQETQYF.

The chain links TRBV7-6 to TRBJ2-7; weak D call: TRBD1 (5 bases). Germline lookup yields CDR1 SGHVS and CDR2 FNYEAQ. The germline V and J ends were trimmed by 2 bases and 1 base, with 12 bases remaining between them. This CDR3 is built from 15 residues. CDR3 in amino acids: CASSLRQGVSYEQYF. As DNA, the CDR3 is TGTGCCAGCAGCTTAAGGCAGGGTGTATCCTACGAGCAGTACTTC.

V and J are TRBV7-3 and TRBJ2-3, with D maybe TRBD2 (5 bases). This CDR3 has 14 residues. Germline V gene sequence: CDR1 SGHTA, CDR2 FQGTGA. The V and J ends lost 2 bases and 2 bases respectively, with 8 bases between them. The CDR3 sequence: CASSLYLATDTQYF. The CDR3 DNA reads as TGTGCCAGCAGCTTATATCTAGCCACAGATACGCAGTATTTT. The variable domain in full, with the rest retrieved from reference TRBV7-3 and TRBJ2-3, is GAGVSQTPSNKVTEKGKYVELRCDPISGHTALYWYRQSLGQGPEFLIYFQGTGAADDSGLPNDRFFAVRPEGSVSTLKIQRTERGDSAVYLCASSLYLATDTQYFGPGTRLTVL.

This clone was seen only once. The V and J genes are TRBV18 and TRBJ2-5; the match to TRBD2 covers 11 bases. Unmatched junction bases numbered 2, after V lost 0 bases and J lost 5 bases. Germline V CDR1 and CDR2: KGHSH, LQKENI. The CDR3 runs to 15 residues. As DNA, the CDR3 is TGTGCCAGCTCACCACCGTCTAGCGGGAGGGAGACCCAGTACTTC. Its protein product is CASSPPSSGRETQYF.

The chain joins TRBV15 to TRBJ2-2, with TRBD1 identical over 7 bases. CDR1 and CDR2 from the germline V gene are LNHNV and YYDKDF (reference sequence). This CDR3 contains 11 residues. V lost 9 bases, J lost 7 bases, and 2 bases stayed unmatched. This chain's CDR3 is CATGQHGELFF. In nucleotides, the CDR3 is TGTGCCACGGGACAGCACGGGGAGCTGTTTTTT.

The rearrangement joins TRBV5-6 to TRBJ1-5, with D perhaps TRBD1 (5 bases). The CDR3 length is 16 residues. Germline V gene data show CDR1 as SGHDT and CDR2 as YYEEEE. V was clipped by 1 base and J by 4 bases, with 15 bases between them. CDR3 in amino acids: CASSLLGQGGNQPQHF. CDR3 nucleotides: TGTGCCAGCAGCTTGTTAGGGCAGGGAGGTAATCAGCCCCAGCATTTT.

The chain recombines TRBV18 with TRBJ1-4; D is possibly TRBD1 (6 bases). V lost 3 bases to trimming and J lost 8 bases, with 10 bases between them. The CDR3 is 13 residues long. CDR1 and CDR2 from the germline V gene are KGHSH and LQKENI. The CDR3 protein is CASSPGHGEKLFF. CDR3 bases: TGTGCCAGCTCACCGGGACACGGCGAAAAACTGTTTTTT.

This chain connects TRBV18 to TRBJ1-1; no firm D call. The germline CDR1 and CDR2 sequences are KGHSH and LQKENI. V shed 4 bases and J shed 2 bases, with 17 bases lying between them. CDR3 size: 16 residues. The CDR3 bases are TGTGCCAGCTCACTGAGAAGACGGGATAGAAACACTGAAGCTTTCTTT. Translation gives CASSLRRRDRNTEAFF.

V is TRBV27 and J is TRBJ1-3; possibly TRBD1 for D (5 bases). The CDR3 covers 15 residues. V was clipped by 5 bases and J by 6 bases, with 17 bases between them. The V gene's germline CDR1 is MNHEY and CDR2 SMNVEV (reference sequence). CDR3 coding DNA: TGTGCCAGCAGTCTTCAGCAGGGAGGGTTAAACACCATATATTTT. It yields the protein CASSLQQGGLNTIYF.

The genes are TRBV7-6 and TRBJ2-1; TRBD2 is a possible D gene (6 bases). V shed 1 base and J shed 4 bases, with 20 bases lying between them. Germline-derived CDR1 and CDR2 are SGHVS and FNYEAQ. The CDR3 totals 18 residues. CDR3 sequence (DNA): TGTGCCAGCAGCTTAGTGTTTGGCGGGAATATGATATACAATGAGCAGTTCTTC. This translates into CASSLVFGGNMIYNEQFF.

V and J are TRBV5-4 and TRBJ2-5; D is unresolved. The CDR3 contains 14 residues. The V end was cut by 2 bases, the J end by 4 bases, with 12 bases between. Looked up from germline, CDR1 is SGHNT and CDR2 is YYREEE (reference sequence). Here the CDR3 reads CASSLMRSSETQYF. Written as DNA, the CDR3 is TGTGCCAGCAGCTTAATGCGTAGCTCAGAGACCCAGTACTTC.

In its sample, this clone was seen once. This chain uses TRBV20-1 with TRBJ1-2; the D is unclear. CDR3 length: 8 amino acids. The germline gives CDR1 DFQATT, CDR2 SNEGSKA (reference sequence). The CDR3 loop reads CSPDGYTF. The CDR3 nucleotides read TGCAGCCCCGATGGCTACACCTTC.

The V and J genes are TRBV6-6 and TRBJ1-2; D possibly corresponds to TRBD1 (5 bases). The ends were cut back, 6 bases at V and 3 bases at J, with 14 bases in the middle. CDR3 size: 14 residues. Looked up from germline, CDR1 is MNHNY and CDR2 is SVGAGI (reference sequence). This CDR3 reads CASSVRQNDYGYTF. In DNA, the CDR3 is TGTGCCAGCAGCGTACGACAGAACGACTATGGCTACACCTTC.

The V and J genes are TRBV11-2 and TRBJ1-3, with D possibly being TRBD1 (6 bases). Looked up from germline, CDR1 is SGHAT and CDR2 is FQNNGV. The CDR3 covers 16 residues. V lost 6 bases and J lost 5, with 20 bases in between. CDR3 sequence (DNA): TGTGCCAGCAGGGCCTGGGACAAAGACGTGAGAAACACCATATATTTT. The encoded protein is CASRAWDKDVRNTIYF.

The chain employs TRBV27 and TRBJ2-5, with TRBD2 as a possible D gene (6 bases). The germline CDR1 and CDR2 sequences are MNHEY and SMNVEV (reference sequence). There are 14 residues in the CDR3. V was pared by 4 bases and J by 5 bases, with 14 bases between. The CDR3 protein is CASSSDYSGETQYF. CDR3 DNA sequence: TGTGCCAGCAGTTCGGACTATTCTGGGGAGACCCAGTACTTC.

The CDR3 coding sequence is TGTGCCAGCTCACCCTCAGAGACCCAGTACTTC. Its protein product is CASSPSETQYF. The chain recombines TRBV18 with TRBJ2-5; the D is unclear. Germline assignment: CDR1 KGHSH and CDR2 LQKENI. This CDR3 region has 11 residues. V dropped 3 bases and J dropped 4 bases, with 3 bases sitting between them.

The V and J genes are TRBV5-6 and TRBJ2-3, with D possibly TRBD2 on 6 matching bases. V was clipped by 2 bases and J by 5 bases, with 6 bases between them. From germline, CDR1 is SGHDT and CDR2 YYEEEE. This CDR3 has 12 amino acids. DNA of the CDR3: TGTGCCAGCAGCTTCGGGGGAGATACGCAGTATTTT. Translated, it gives CASSFGGDTQYF.

This clone has just one count. This chain uses TRBV6-5 with TRBJ1-2; D may be TRBD1 (5 bases). V lost 2 bases, J lost 7 bases, and 17 bases lay in between. Germline CDR1 and CDR2: MNHEY and SVGAGI. The CDR3 covers 15 residues. This chain's CDR3 is CASSYEGGAYFGYTF. In DNA form, the CDR3 reads TGTGCCAGCAGTTACGAGGGAGGGGCCTACTTTGGCTACACCTTC.

The chain couples TRBV7-9 to TRBJ2-7, with 7 bases that match TRBD1. With 8 bases clipped from V and 0 bases from J, the junction kept 4 bases outside the gene matches. The V gene's germline CDR1 is SEHNR and CDR2 FQNEAQ (reference sequence). This CDR3 spans 13 amino acids. The CDR3 spells CASSGTDSYEQYF. CDR3 in DNA: TGTGCCAGCTCCGGGACAGACTCCTACGAGCAGTACTTC.

The chain combines TRBV27 with TRBJ2-1, with a tentative D call TRBD2 (6 bases). This CDR3 contains 16 residues. Trimming took off 2 bases at V and 0 bases at J, with 11 bases between the two ends. Per germline, CDR1 MNHEY and CDR2 SMNVEV (reference sequence). Here the CDR3 reads CASSLAGTLSYNEQFF. The CDR3 DNA sequence: TGTGCCAGCAGTTTAGCGGGGACCCTCTCCTACAATGAGCAGTTCTTC.

The J gene is TRBJ1-2, the V gene TRBV19, with 11 positions matching TRBD1. V was clipped by 11 bases and J by 5 bases; unmatched bases: 13. The CDR3 runs 15 residues. Germline V gene lookup returns CDR1 LNHDA and CDR2 SQIVND (reference sequence). The CDR3 spells CACQPGQGDWYGYTF. CDR3 DNA sequence: TGTGCCTGCCAACCGGGACAGGGGGATTGGTATGGCTACACCTTC.

J is TRBJ2-3 and V is TRBV6-5; D is uncertain. CDR3 length equals 12 residues. Trimming pared 8 bases from V and 3 bases from J, leaving 9 bases between. Germline V gives CDR1 MNHEY, CDR2 SVGAGI. DNA of the CDR3: TGTGCCAGCCAGGATTCGACAGATACGCAGTATTTT. Translating it yields CASQDSTDTQYF.

CDR3 residues: CASGPGQGSYNEQFF. CDR3 in DNA: TGTGCTAGTGGCCCGGGACAGGGATCCTACAATGAGCAGTTCTTC. The chain combines TRBV12-5 with TRBJ2-1; 9 positions agree with TRBD1. Per the germline V gene, CDR1 is LGHNT and CDR2 is FRNRAP. The CDR3 is 15 amino acids. With 6 bases clipped from V and 1 base from J, the junction kept 4 bases outside the gene matches.

This clone turned up a few times. The V and J genes are TRBV25-1 and TRBJ1-1; unclear D gene. V lost 7 bases and J lost 1, with 10 bases in between. Looked up from germline, CDR1 is MGHDK and CDR2 is SYGVNS. The CDR3 covers 13 residues. This CDR3 is CASKLQRNTEAFF. The DNA for the CDR3 is TGTGCCAGCAAGTTACAGAGGAACACTGAAGCTTTCTTT.

This chain joins TRBV11-2 and TRBJ2-5; 13 bases match TRBD2. The junction had 5 bases not matched to a gene; V was cut back by 5 bases and J by 5 bases. The CDR3 has 15 residues. Per the germline V gene, CDR1 is SGHAT and CDR2 is FQNNGV. The CDR3: CASSPGLAGAETQYF. In DNA, the CDR3 is TGTGCCAGCAGCCCAGGACTAGCGGGAGCCGAGACCCAGTACTTC. Combining the CDR3 with reference TRBV11-2 and TRBJ2-5 gives the whole variable domain EAGVAQSPRYKIIEKRQSVAFWCNPISGHATLYWYQQILGQGPKLLIQFQNNGVVDDSQLPKDRFSAERLKGVDSTLKIQPAKLEDSAVYLCASSPGLAGAETQYFGPGTRLLVL.

The chain uses TRBV5-1 and TRBJ1-5; weak D call: TRBD1 (5 bases). The CDR3 loop spans 16 amino acids. V shed 1 base and J shed 0 bases, with 11 bases lying between them. CDR1 and CDR2 (germline): SGHRS, YFSETQ. The CDR3 coding sequence is TGCGCCAGCAGCTTGAATGGGGCTTATAGCAATCAGCCCCAGCATTTT. It specifies CASSLNGAYSNQPQHF.

The rearrangement joins TRBV11-3 to TRBJ2-3; 7 bases agree with TRBD2. This CDR3 has 17 residues. Germline CDR1 reads SGHNT; CDR2 reads YENEEA. Germline trimming cut 3 bases from V and 2 bases from J; bases unmatched to any gene: 11. CDR3 in DNA: TGTGCCAGCAGCTTGGGAACCGGGACTAAGTACACAGATACGCAGTATTTT. Encoded protein: CASSLGTGTKYTDTQYF. The variable domain in full, completed from reference TRBV11-3 and TRBJ2-3, reads EAGVVQSPRYKIIEKKQPVAFWCNPISGHNTLYWYLQNLGQGPELLIRYENEEAVDDSQLPKDRFSAERLKGVDSTLKIQPAELGDSAVYLCASSLGTGTKYTDTQYFGPGTRLTVL.

The V gene is TRBV28, the J gene TRBJ1-1; 7 bases are a match to TRBD1. V lost 3 bases, J lost 4 bases, and 5 bases stayed unmatched. The CDR3 loop spans 14 amino acids. Germline CDR1 reads MDHEN; CDR2 reads SYDVKM. The CDR3 nucleotides read TGTGCCAGCAGTTTCCAGGGGGTGGTCACTGAAGCTTTCTTT. Residues: CASSFQGVVTEAFF.

The chain employs TRBV7-8 and TRBJ1-1, with a possible D match to TRBD1 (6 bases). The germline gives CDR1 SGHVS, CDR2 FQNEAQ. The CDR3 has 15 amino acids. The V gene lost 5 bases and the J gene lost 2 bases, with 15 bases spanning the gap. CDR3 coding DNA: TGTGCCAGCAGCCCGACGACAGGCCGAAACACTGAAGCTTTCTTT. It yields the protein CASSPTTGRNTEAFF.